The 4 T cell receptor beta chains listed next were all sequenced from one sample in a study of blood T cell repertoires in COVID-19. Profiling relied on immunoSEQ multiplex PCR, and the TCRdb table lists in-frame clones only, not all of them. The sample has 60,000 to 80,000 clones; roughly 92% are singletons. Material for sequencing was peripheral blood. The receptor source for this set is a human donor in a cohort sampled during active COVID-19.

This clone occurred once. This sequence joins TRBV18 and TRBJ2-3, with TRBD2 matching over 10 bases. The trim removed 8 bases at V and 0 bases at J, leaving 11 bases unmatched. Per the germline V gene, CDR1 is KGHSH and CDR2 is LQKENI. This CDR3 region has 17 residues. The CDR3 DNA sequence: TGTGCCAGCCTATCGAGTGGTAGCGGGGGGAGCACAGATACGCAGTATTTT. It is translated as CASLSSGSGGSTDTQYF.

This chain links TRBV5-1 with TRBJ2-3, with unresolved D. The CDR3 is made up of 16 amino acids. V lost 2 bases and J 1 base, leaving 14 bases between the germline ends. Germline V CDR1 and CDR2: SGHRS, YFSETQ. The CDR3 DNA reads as TGCGCCAGCAGCTTCGGGTCGGGTCTTGGCACAGATACGCAGTATTTT. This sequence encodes CASSFGSGLGTDTQYF.

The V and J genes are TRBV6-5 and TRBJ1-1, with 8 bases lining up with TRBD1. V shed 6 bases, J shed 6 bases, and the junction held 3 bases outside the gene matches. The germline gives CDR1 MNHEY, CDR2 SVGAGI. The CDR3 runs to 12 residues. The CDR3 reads CASRMTGAEAFF. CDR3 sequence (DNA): TGTGCCAGCAGAATGACAGGGGCTGAAGCTTTCTTT.

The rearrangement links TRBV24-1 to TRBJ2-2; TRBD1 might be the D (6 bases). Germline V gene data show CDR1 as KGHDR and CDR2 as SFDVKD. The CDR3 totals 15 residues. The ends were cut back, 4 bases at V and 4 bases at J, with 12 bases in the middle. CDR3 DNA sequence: TGTGCCACCAGTGACCCAGGACAGACCACCGGGGAGCTGTTTTTT. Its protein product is CATSDPGQTTGELFF.